The sequence of this T cell receptor beta chain was determined in a study of a mutant IDH1 vaccine in newly diagnosed glioma. Turning to the study itself: Investigators started vaccination 4-6 weeks after radiotherapy alone, or with temozolomide cycles. Patients had received radiotherapy, temozolomide, or both previously, most receiving both. Findings of the study overall: Induction of immune responses by the vaccine occurred in approximately 92% of patients.

Worth noting for this clone: Its target is not known.

Here immunoSEQ multiplex PCR was the method, and the copy in TCRdb shows in-frame clones only, minus some. The data contain fewer than 35,000 clones, approximately 88% of them singletons. Time point denoted: week 23, last vaccination. Mutant IDH1 20-mer peptide, at 300 ug, made up each vaccine dose, with topical imiquimod. The TCR comes from a man between 40 and 49 years old with glioma. The source material was PBMCs, sampled from a glioma patient whose treatment included an IDH1 peptide vaccine.

The CDR3, as DNA: TGTGCCAGCAGCCCCGGGATGGCTGGGGCCAACGTCCTGACTTTC. Translation gives CASSPGMAGANVLTF. The V and J genes are TRBV7-6 and TRBJ2-6; possibly TRBD2 for D (5 bases). The CDR3 length is 15 residues. Germline V CDR1 and CDR2: SGHVS, FNYEAQ. Trimming removed 5 bases at V and 2 bases at J, with 10 bases between.